This entry lists 2 T cell receptor beta chains sequenced from one sample in a study of shared clonotypes between healthy human individuals. Sequencing was performed with immunoSEQ multiplex PCR; in TCRdb, only in-frame clones are kept and a portion is missing. The sample carries millions of clones, 90% to 95% recorded once. The material sequenced was naive CD4+ T cells from PBMCs. Described subset: CD45RA+ positively selected. The receptors stem from a man aged 18 to 35 in good health. Some clones in this sample may be carry-over from other donors' samples.

The sample holds a few counts of this clone. Other nucleotide sequences from this sample produce the same CDR3. The V gene is TRBV29-1, the J gene TRBJ1-1, with TRBD1 identical over 8 bases. The CDR3 is made up of 12 amino acids. V shed 6 bases and J 5 bases; nucleotides not matched to a gene: 5. Germline V gene lookup returns CDR1 SQVTM and CDR2 ANQGSEA. The CDR3 here is CSVGQGGTEAFF. The DNA of the CDR3 is TGCAGCGTCGGACAGGGAGGTACTGAAGCTTTCTTT.

The V and J genes are TRBV5-6 and TRBJ1-5; D unclear. Germline values: CDR1 SGHDT, CDR2 YYEEEE. The CDR3 consists of 15 residues. The V and J ends lost 3 bases and 2 bases respectively, with 12 bases between them. This CDR3 is CASSSGPLGNQPQHF. CDR3 coding DNA: TGTGCCAGCAGCTCCGGTCCTCTCGGCAATCAGCCCCAGCATTTT.